Below are 31 T cell receptor beta chains sequenced from a single sample in a study of a mutant IDH1 vaccine in newly diagnosed glioma. Stated time point: baseline, week 1 (first vaccination visit). Indicated treatment: pre-vaccination baseline after standard-of-care therapy. Clones were sequenced by immunoSEQ multiplex PCR, and TCRdb holds only the in-frame ones, with some missing. In the table there are about 69,000 clones, about 86% of which are singletons. Sequenced material: PBMCs, taken from a glioma patient treated with radiotherapy, temozolomide or both. All receptors derive from a man between 25 and 39 years old with glioma.

This chain uses TRBV11-3 with TRBJ2-1; 7 bases match TRBD2. Per germline, CDR1 SGHNT and CDR2 YENEEA. The ends lost 4 bases at V and 8 bases at J; junction bases unmatched: 14. The CDR3 consists of 16 residues. CDR3 nucleotide sequence: TGTGCCAGCAGCTCGACCTCCGGGGGGTCCTTTGATGAGCAGTTCTTC. Protein: CASSSTSGGSFDEQFF.

The J gene is TRBJ1-1, the V gene TRBV30; TRBD1 might be the D (6 bases). V gave up 4 bases and J gave up 5 bases, with 14 bases separating them. CDR1 is GTSNPN and CDR2 is SVGIG in the germline V gene (reference sequence). The CDR3 extends over 13 amino acids. CDR3 residues: CAWTPDSRTEAFF. The CDR3 DNA reads as TGTGCCTGGACTCCGGACAGTAGGACTGAAGCTTTCTTT. The whole variable domain, filled in from reference TRBV30 and TRBJ1-1, reads SQTIHQWPATLVQPVGSPLSLECTVEGTSNPNLYWYRQAAGRGLQLLFYSVGIGQISSEVPQNLSASRPQDRQFILSSKKLLLSDSGFYLCAWTPDSRTEAFFGQGTRLTVV.

The chain recombines TRBV19 with TRBJ2-7, with D uncertain. Per the germline V gene, CDR1 is LNHDA and CDR2 is SQIVND (reference sequence). The CDR3 is 14 residues long. V shed 5 bases and J shed 1 base, with 12 bases lying between them. The CDR3 is CASSPRPPSYEQYF. The DNA of the CDR3 is TGTGCCAGTAGTCCGCGGCCCCCATCCTACGAGCAGTACTTC.

The V and J genes are TRBV29-1 and TRBJ2-7; no reliable D call. Germline V lookup: CDR1 SQVTM, CDR2 ANQGSEA. CDR3 length: 12 residues. V shed 5 bases and J shed 2 bases, with 10 bases lying between them. The CDR3 reads CSVKRSPYEQYF. CDR3 nucleotides: TGCAGCGTTAAGAGAAGCCCCTACGAGCAGTACTTC.

This chain links TRBV19 with TRBJ2-5, with D unclear. Judging by the DNA end, TRBJ2-7 fits better; the J call may be wrong. This CDR3 contains 14 residues. CDR1 is LNHDA, CDR2 SQIVND, per germline (reference sequence). The CDR3 nucleotides read TGTGCCAGTAGTATAGGGTTCGGGTGGTACGAGCAGTACTTC. It is translated as CASSIGFGWYEQYF.

Written as DNA, the CDR3 is TGTGCCAGCACCCCTTCTGGGACAGGAGGCTACGAGCAGTACTTC. Its translation is CASTPSGTGGYEQYF. The V gene is TRBV11-2, the J gene TRBJ2-7, with 8 nucleotides matching TRBD1. The CDR3 covers 15 residues. CDR1 and CDR2 (germline): SGHAT, FQNNGV. With V trimmed by 7 bases and J by 3 bases, 11 bases remained unmatched. Full variable domain (outside the CDR3, taken from reference TRBV11-2 and TRBJ2-7): EAGVAQSPRYKIIEKRQSVAFWCNPISGHATLYWYQQILGQGPKLLIQFQNNGVVDDSQLPKDRFSAERLKGVDSTLKIQPAKLEDSAVYLCASTPSGTGGYEQYFGPGTRLTVT.

V is TRBV10-3 and J is TRBJ2-7; 7 bases are shared with TRBD1. Germline lookup yields CDR1 ENHRY and CDR2 SYGVKD. Trimming took 6 bases from V and 5 from J; bases not matched to a gene: 4. There are 12 residues in the CDR3. CDR3 DNA: TGTGCCATCAGACAGGGGTTGGACGAGCAGTACTTC. This translates into CAIRQGLDEQYF.

This clone was counted only a few times. CDR3 sequence: CASSPRTGGNTEAFF. CDR3 DNA: TGTGCCAGCTCACCCCGGACAGGGGGAAACACTGAAGCTTTCTTT. This chain joins TRBV18 and TRBJ1-1, with 10 bases that match TRBD1. The CDR3 runs to 15 residues. Germline trimming cut 3 bases from V and 2 bases from J; bases unmatched to any gene: 3. Germline CDR1 is KGHSH and CDR2 is LQKENI.

The chain joins TRBV2 to TRBJ2-7; 10 bases align to TRBD2. The CDR3 sequence is 16 residues long. The germline gives CDR1 SNHLY, CDR2 FYNNEI. V was pared by 3 bases and J by 2 bases, with 7 bases of the junction left unmatched. The CDR3 coding sequence is TGTGCCAGCAGTGACCCTGCAGCGGGGGGGGCCTACGAGCAGTACTTC. Translation: CASSDPAAGGAYEQYF.

J is TRBJ1-1 and V is TRBV4-1; 8 bases are shared with TRBD1. The germline V gene has CDR1 MGHRA and CDR2 YSYEKL. V gave up 4 bases and J gave up 1 base; unmatched junction bases: 8. The CDR3 is 16 amino acids. The CDR3 sequence is CASSPGTGFKNTEAFF. CDR3 DNA sequence: TGCGCCAGCAGCCCCGGGACAGGCTTTAAGAACACTGAAGCTTTCTTT.

This clone has only a few counts. This chain connects TRBV6-1 to TRBJ2-7; D possibly corresponds to TRBD2 (6 bases). Germline values: CDR1 MNHNS, CDR2 SASEGT. The ends were cut back, 6 bases at V and 1 base at J, with 13 bases in the middle. The CDR3 sequence is 14 residues long. Here the CDR3 DNA reads TGTGCCAGCAGCGGGGGAGAGTCGTCCTACGAGCAGTACTTC. Protein product: CASSGGESSYEQYF.

V and J are TRBV19 and TRBJ2-1; 8 bases align to TRBD2. The V segment lost 4 bases and the J segment 0 bases; nucleotides outside the gene matches: 2. This CDR3 contains 15 residues. CDR1 is LNHDA and CDR2 is SQIVND in the germline V gene (reference sequence). CDR3 coding DNA: TGTGCCAGTAGTACGGGGGGGAGCTCCTACAATGAGCAGTTCTTC. Translating it yields CASSTGGSSYNEQFF.

The chain has TRBV29-1 and TRBJ2-7; D gene uncertain. The CDR3 contains 12 residues. Trimming removed 7 bases at V and 4 bases at J, with 14 bases between. The germline gives CDR1 SQVTM, CDR2 ANQGSEA. CDR3 nucleotides: TGCAGCGCCATTAGTAGCACTTACGAGCAGTACTTC. Its translation is CSAISSTYEQYF.

The chain has TRBV4-2 and TRBJ1-4; 10 nucleotides agree with TRBD1. Unmatched junction bases numbered 13, after V lost 3 bases and J lost 3 bases. Germline values: CDR1 LGHNA, CDR2 YNFKEQ. CDR3 size: 19 residues. The CDR3 coding sequence is TGTGCCAGCAGCCACGTACAGGGACAGGGGATATTGGCTAATGAAAAACTGTTTTTT. Translating gives CASSHVQGQGILANEKLFF.

This clone was recorded only once. The V and J genes are TRBV7-8 and TRBJ2-3, with D hard to call. CDR3 length equals 14 residues. CDR1 and CDR2 from the germline V gene are SGHVS and FQNEAQ. The V gene lost 2 bases and the J gene lost 2 bases, with 8 bases spanning the gap. The CDR3 is CASSLRAITDTQYF. DNA of the CDR3: TGTGCCAGCAGCTTAAGAGCTATCACAGATACGCAGTATTTT.

This clone was detected only a few times. The chain links TRBV5-1 to TRBJ1-1, with no clear D. Germline CDR1 is SGHRS and CDR2 is YFSETQ. The V end was cut by 0 bases, the J end by 4 bases, with 10 bases between. The CDR3 has 14 residues. CDR3 in amino acids: CASSLAVVGTEAFF. The CDR3 nucleotides read TGCGCCAGCAGCTTGGCTGTGGTGGGCACTGAAGCTTTCTTT.

J is TRBJ2-2 and V is TRBV6-6; D unclear. The germline gives CDR1 MNHNY, CDR2 SVGAGI (reference sequence). Trimming left V 0 bases short and J 1 base short, with 6 bases between. The CDR3 has 15 residues. The CDR3 protein is CASSYSIWNTGELFF. Written as DNA, the CDR3 is TGTGCCAGCAGTTACTCGATTTGGAACACCGGGGAGCTGTTTTTT.

This clone came up a few times. This chain joins TRBV29-1 and TRBJ1-2, with D possibly being TRBD1 (5 bases). Trimming pared 6 bases from V and 8 bases from J, leaving 19 bases between. Germline CDR1 reads SQVTM; CDR2 reads ANQGSEA. The length of the CDR3 is 13 residues. CDR3 protein: CSVWDSGMRGYTF. The CDR3 DNA is TGCAGCGTCTGGGACTCTGGAATGAGGGGCTACACCTTC.

V is TRBV5-1 and J is TRBJ1-1; maybe TRBD1 (5 bases). Germline V gene data show CDR1 as SGHRS and CDR2 as YFSETQ. CDR3 length: 14 residues. The V and J ends lost 3 bases and 1 base respectively, with 10 bases between them. The CDR3, as DNA: TGCGCCAGCAGCTACGGGGACGGGAACACTGAAGCTTTCTTT. This codes for CASSYGDGNTEAFF.

The chain links TRBV6-5 to TRBJ2-5, with TRBD1 matching over 7 bases. J gave up 2 bases and V 5 bases, and 5 bases lay outside the gene matches. Germline-derived CDR1 and CDR2 are MNHEY and SVGAGI. This CDR3 region has 14 residues. CDR3 region: CASSPGTEQETQYF. CDR3 bases: TGTGCCAGCAGTCCGGGGACAGAACAAGAGACCCAGTACTTC.

The V and J genes are TRBV18 and TRBJ1-1; 8 bases line up with TRBD1. Germline loops: CDR1 KGHSH, CDR2 LQKENI. This CDR3 is 15 amino acids long. V trimming: 6 bases; J trimming: 4 bases; junction bases outside the gene matches: 10. The CDR3 loop reads CASSLQGALSTEAFF. The CDR3 coding sequence is TGTGCCAGCTCGCTGCAGGGGGCGCTGAGCACTGAAGCTTTCTTT.

The CDR3 here is CASSTQQGNYGYTF. The CDR3, as DNA: TGTGCCAGCAGTACCCAACAGGGGAACTATGGCTACACCTTC. The chain recombines TRBV6-1 with TRBJ1-2, with 7 bases that match TRBD1. Germline trimming cut 5 bases from V and 2 bases from J; bases unmatched to any gene: 5. CDR3 length: 14 residues. The germline V gene encodes CDR1 MNHNS and CDR2 SASEGT.

The chain is built from TRBV9 and TRBJ2-7; D is possibly TRBD2 (7 bases). Germline lookup yields CDR1 SGDLS and CDR2 YYNGEE. Between the trimmed V and J ends, which lost 4 bases and 7 bases, there was a span of 12 bases. The CDR3 sequence is 12 residues long. In DNA, the CDR3 is TGTGCCAGCAGCATAGGGAGGGGGGAGCAGTACTTC. Its protein product is CASSIGRGEQYF.

This chain joins TRBV7-2 and TRBJ2-7; D remains unclear. Looked up from germline, CDR1 is SGHTA and CDR2 is FQGNSA. This CDR3 spans 14 amino acids. Trimming took 2 bases from V and 0 from J, leaving 8 bases between them. CDR3: CASSLSHNSYEQYF. Here the CDR3 DNA reads TGTGCCAGCAGCTTAAGTCATAACTCCTACGAGCAGTACTTC.

The J gene is TRBJ2-7, the V gene TRBV6-5, with D possibly being TRBD1 (5 bases). The germline V gene encodes CDR1 MNHEY and CDR2 SVGAGI. The CDR3 spans 15 residues. The V gene lost 0 bases and the J gene lost 2 bases, with 11 bases spanning the gap. CDR3 DNA sequence: TGTGCCAGCAGTTACTCTACAGGAGAGACCTACGAGCAGTACTTC. Translating it yields CASSYSTGETYEQYF.

The rearrangement links TRBV7-9 to TRBJ1-4, with unresolved D. V was clipped by 4 bases and J by 9 bases, with 12 bases between them. This CDR3 has 13 residues. The germline V gene encodes CDR1 SEHNR and CDR2 FQNEAQ (reference sequence). CDR3: CASSSATGQKLFF. CDR3 in DNA: TGTGCCAGCAGCTCAGCCACCGGTCAAAAACTGTTTTTT.

As regards this clone: Its ends do not fully match the called genes, so a read error is possible. The chain is built from TRBV5-1 and TRBJ1-1; no definite D call. Germline V CDR1 and CDR2: SGHRS, YFSETQ. The CDR3 is made up of 13 amino acids. CDR3 nucleotides: TGCGCCACCAGCGACATTCAGAACACTGAAGCTTTCTTT. Its translation is CATSDIQNTEAFF.

V gene TRBV6-5 combines with J gene TRBJ1-1, with D tentatively TRBD1 (5 bases). Germline CDR1 is MNHEY and CDR2 is SVGAGI. This CDR3 has 15 residues. V lost 5 bases, J lost 2 bases, and 15 bases lay in between. The CDR3 nucleotides are TGTGCCAGCAGTCTGGCAGGGCCGCCCAACACTGAAGCTTTCTTT. It specifies CASSLAGPPNTEAFF.

The chain carries TRBV27 and TRBJ2-5; D ambiguous. The CDR3 sequence is 13 residues long. Germline V CDR1 and CDR2: MNHEY, SMNVEV (reference sequence). Trimming stripped 0 bases from V and 2 bases from J, with 4 bases between. CDR3 loop: CASSLSGQETQYF. CDR3 nucleotide sequence: TGTGCCAGCAGTTTATCGGGGCAAGAGACCCAGTACTTC.

This CDR3 reads CASSLFNTGELFF. CDR3 nucleotide sequence: TGTGCCAGCAGTTTATTTAACACCGGGGAGCTGTTTTTT. V usage is TRBV27 and J usage is TRBJ2-2, with unresolved D. The CDR3 contains 13 residues. Germline CDR1 and CDR2: MNHEY and SMNVEV (reference sequence). Between the trimmed V and J ends, which lost 1 base and 2 bases, there was a span of 2 bases.

There are a few counts of this clone. The J gene is TRBJ1-1, the V gene TRBV7-6; the D gene is possibly TRBD1 (5 bases). V lost 4 bases and J 1 base, leaving 10 bases between the germline ends. The CDR3 length is 14 residues. Germline CDR1 SGHVS, CDR2 FNYEAQ. CDR3 bases: TGTGCCAGCAGCTACACAGGAAAGAACACTGAAGCTTTCTTT. It encodes CASSYTGKNTEAFF.